This T cell receptor (beta chain) was captured in a study of cytomegalovirus exposure and HLA in healthy donors. Whole-study results and caveats: Using the classifier, cytomegalovirus status was reportedly diagnosed with high specificity and sensitivity. Among TCR sequences, most were rare, though some public TCRs appeared in many donors.

Remarks on this clone: Its target is not known.

The PCR used 60 Vbeta and 13 Jbeta primers. Libraries were prepared by immunoSEQ multiplex PCR; TCRdb keeps only in-frame clonotypes and omits some of them. This table holds about 220,000 clones, just over 75% found once. CDR1 is MDHEN and CDR2 is SYDVKM in the germline V gene. V lost 6 bases to trimming and J lost 0 bases; unmatched junction nucleotides: 12. This CDR3 contains 18 residues. The sample was PBMCs. The rearrangement links TRBV28 to TRBJ1-5; 9 nucleotides agree with TRBD1. This clonotype was obtained from a man aged 18 to 29 in good health and CMV-seronegative. CDR3 region: CASSPRTGAVYSNQPQHF. As DNA, the CDR3 is TGTGCCAGCAGCCCCCGGACAGGGGCTGTTTATAGCAATCAGCCCCAGCATTTT.